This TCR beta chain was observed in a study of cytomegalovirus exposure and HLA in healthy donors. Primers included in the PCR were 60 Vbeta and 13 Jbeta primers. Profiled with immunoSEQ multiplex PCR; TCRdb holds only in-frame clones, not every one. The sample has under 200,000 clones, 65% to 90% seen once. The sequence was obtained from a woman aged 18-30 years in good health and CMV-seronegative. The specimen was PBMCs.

The DNA for the CDR3 is TGTGCCAGCAGTAAGACCGGGACTAGCAAGAATGAGCAGTTCTTC. Translated: CASSKTGTSKNEQFF. This chain links TRBV28 with TRBJ2-1; 9 bases are shared with TRBD2. This CDR3 region has 15 residues. The V segment lost 5 bases and the J segment 7 bases; nucleotides outside the gene matches: 9. Per germline, CDR1 MDHEN and CDR2 SYDVKM.